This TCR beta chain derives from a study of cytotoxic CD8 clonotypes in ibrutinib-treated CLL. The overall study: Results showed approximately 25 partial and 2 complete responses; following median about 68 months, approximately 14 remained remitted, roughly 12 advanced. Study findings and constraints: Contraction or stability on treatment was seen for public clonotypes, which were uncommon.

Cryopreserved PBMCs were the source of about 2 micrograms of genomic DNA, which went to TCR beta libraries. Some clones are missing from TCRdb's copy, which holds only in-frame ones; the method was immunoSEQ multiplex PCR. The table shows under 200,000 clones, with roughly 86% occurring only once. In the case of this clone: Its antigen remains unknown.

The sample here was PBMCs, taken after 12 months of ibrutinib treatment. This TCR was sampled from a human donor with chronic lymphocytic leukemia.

CDR3 in DNA: TGTGCCAGCAGTTCCGGCCGCCTGGAAGTGCAGTACTTC. Its translation is CASSSGRLEVQYF. This chain uses TRBV28 with TRBJ2-7; D call uncertain. V was pared by 4 bases and J by 9 bases, with 16 bases between. The CDR3 consists of 13 residues. The germline V gene has CDR1 MDHEN and CDR2 SYDVKM. Using reference TRBV28 and TRBJ2-7 for the parts outside the CDR3, the full variable domain is DVKVTQSSRYLVKRTGEKVFLECVQDMDHENMFWYRQDPGLGLRLIYFSYDVKMKEKGDIPEGYSVSREKKERFSLILESASTNQTSMYLCASSSGRLEVQYFGPGTRLTVT.